This T cell receptor beta chain was identified during a study of cytomegalovirus exposure and HLA in healthy donors. CDR1 is SGHDT and CDR2 is YYEEEE in the germline V gene. Trimming at V came to 4 bases and at J to 7 bases, leaving 12 bases not matched to a gene. There are 15 residues in the CDR3. Researchers ran the PCR with 60 Vbeta and 13 Jbeta primers. Libraries were prepared by immunoSEQ multiplex PCR; TCRdb keeps only in-frame clonotypes and omits some of them. The sample includes around 19,000 clones, 70% to 85% of them seen just once. The V call is TRBV5-6, the J call TRBJ2-3; 7 nucleotides agree with TRBD2. The TCR sequence derives from a human donor in good health. The sample was PBMCs. The CDR3 is CASSPGGTSRNTQYF. The CDR3 nucleotides read TGTGCCAGCAGCCCCGGGGGGACCTCGAGGAATACGCAGTATTTT. Complete variable domain (other parts from reference TRBV5-6 and TRBJ2-3): DAGVTQSPTHLIKTRGQQVTLRCSPKSGHDTVSWYQQALGQGPQFIFQYYEEEERQRGNFPDRFSGHQFPNYSSELNVNALLLGDSALYLCASSPGGTSRNTQYFGPGTRLTVL.